Sequencing of this TCR beta chain was carried out in a study of regulatory T cells in long-lasting Graves disease. Study summary: Recently diagnosed Graves' patients had received antithyroid drugs for under 3 months. Study conclusions and caveats: Relative to new patients (under 1,000), persistent patients exhibited greater sharing of public clonotypes (around 2,700).

As for time point: newly diagnosed GD, antithyroid drugs for less than 3 months. From PBMCs, RNA was extracted and then used to make the TCR library. Only a few counts were recorded for this clonotype. The antigen is unknown. The CDR3 length is 16 residues. V was cut by 0 bases and J by 3 bases, with 9 bases left in between. The V gene's germline CDR1 is SGHTA and CDR2 FQGNSA. Construction of TCR beta libraries relied on iRepertoire HTBI primers and on Arm-PCR targeting CDR3 regions. A single record per CDR3 protein comes from TCRdb applying MiXCR to the multiplex PCR reads. Of under 800,000 distinct CDR3 sequences in the sample, 16% are singletons; the top ten hold 15% to 20%. The data also belong to a second study, concerning T cells in Graves' hyperthyroidism and ophthalmopathy. That paper notes: First-round RT-PCR targeting the TCR CDR3 was performed with the HTBI primer set. Before onset, by a median of approximately 6.8 months, the model predicted ophthalmopathy.

The V and J genes are TRBV7-2 and TRBJ2-6; D gene unclear. Sequenced material: peripheral blood mononuclear cells (PBMCs), taken at new diagnosis, from a patient treated with antithyroid drugs. This clonotype was obtained from a woman aged 25 to 45 with Graves disease. The CDR3 nucleotides are TGTGCCAGCAGCTTAGCGGGCTCGGTTGGGGCCAACGTCCTGACTTTC. It encodes CASSLAGSVGANVLTF.